The entry that follows covers one T cell receptor beta chain sequence. Its antigen remains unidentified. No much larger clone is present one base from it, and per-base qualities are unavailable. What this sample's treatment or condition label stands for: allogeneic hematopoietic cell transplantation with graft depleted of TCRalphabeta T cells and CD19 B cells. The children who served as transplant recipients had been given grafts of TCRalphabeta/CD19-depleted allogeneic hematopoietic cells. The sample is drawn from a study of T-cell reconstitution after alpha-beta-depleted transplantation in children (dated by TCRdb to 2016 to 2017). Background on the whole study: Using TCR repertoire profiling, the study followed T-cell immune reconstitution in a quantitative way in children after TCRalphabeta/CD19-depleted allogeneic hematopoietic cell transplantation.

The library was generated by PCR. Sequencing was performed on an Illumina HiSeq 2500. Molecular barcoding was employed in the preparation of TCR libraries, with unique molecular identifiers being used to normalize TCRbeta repertoire quantification. The public sequencing data were trimmed at Q25 with fastp and processed into clonotypes with MiXCR by TCRdb, which kept only in-frame beta chains. Rows are unified per CDR3 protein, each entry keeping the most common DNA and genes. A total of approximately 430,000 distinct CDR3 sequences appear in this sample, around 15% of them only once. The biggest ten clones account for 29% of the sample. What the authors observed across the whole study: In some patients, the high TCRbeta diversity seen at day 60 was put down to recipient T cells and intrathymic progenitors that had survived conditioning. The apparently early alphabetaT-cell count recovery about two months after transplant was reportedly dependent on only several hundred rapidly expanded clones derived from non-depleted graft cells. Over the following months the frequencies of hyperexpanded clones went down, and after one year T-cell counts and TCRbeta diversity were mostly credited to newly produced T cells.

V gives up 0 bases and J gives up 5 bases, and the segment between their germline ends measures 11 bases. CDR3 length: 15 amino acids, cysteine to phenylalanine. Only CDR3 DNA remains: 45 bases, in frame from the first base. The germline V gene supplies CDR1 MGHRA and CDR2 YSYEKL. The source of this sequence is a boy in the first two years of life who had a stem cell transplant for Wiskott-Aldrich syndrome, so the T cells may come from the graft donor. The sample consisted of PBMCs, mostly from graft donor cells, taken 360 days after TCRalphabeta/CD19-depleted stem cell transplant. The chain was built from TRBV4-1 and TRBJ1-3, with the identity of the D gene unclear. CDR3 protein: CASSQDGMSRNTIYF. The DNA sequence reads TGCGCCAGCAGCCAAGATGGGATGAGCAGAAACACCATATATTTT.